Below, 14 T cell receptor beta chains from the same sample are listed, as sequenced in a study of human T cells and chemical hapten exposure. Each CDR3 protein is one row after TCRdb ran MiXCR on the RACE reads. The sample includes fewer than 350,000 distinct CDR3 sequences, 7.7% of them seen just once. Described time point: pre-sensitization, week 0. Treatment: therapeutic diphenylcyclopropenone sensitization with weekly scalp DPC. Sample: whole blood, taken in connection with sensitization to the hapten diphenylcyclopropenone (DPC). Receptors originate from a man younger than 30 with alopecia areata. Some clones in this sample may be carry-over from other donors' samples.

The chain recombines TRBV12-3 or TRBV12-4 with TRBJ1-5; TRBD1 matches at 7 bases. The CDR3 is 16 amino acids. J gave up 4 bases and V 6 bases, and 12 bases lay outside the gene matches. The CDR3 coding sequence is TGTGCCAGCAGCGAGACTTGGACAGGACTGAATCAGCCCCAGCATTTT. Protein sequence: CASSETWTGLNQPQHF.

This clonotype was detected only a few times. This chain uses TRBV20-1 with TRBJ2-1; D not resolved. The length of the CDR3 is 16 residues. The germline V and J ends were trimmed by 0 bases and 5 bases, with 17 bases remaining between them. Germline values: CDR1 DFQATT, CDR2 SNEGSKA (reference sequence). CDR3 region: CSARDLLSNRNNEQFF. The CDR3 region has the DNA TGCAGTGCTAGAGATCTTCTCAGCAACAGAAACAATGAGCAGTTCTTC.

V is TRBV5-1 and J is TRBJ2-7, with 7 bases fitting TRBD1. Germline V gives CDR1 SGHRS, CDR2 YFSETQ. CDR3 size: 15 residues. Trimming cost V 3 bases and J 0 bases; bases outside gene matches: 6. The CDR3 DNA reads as TGCGCCAGCAGCTCCGGGGACAGCTACTCCTACGAGCAGTACTTC. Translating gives CASSSGDSYSYEQYF.

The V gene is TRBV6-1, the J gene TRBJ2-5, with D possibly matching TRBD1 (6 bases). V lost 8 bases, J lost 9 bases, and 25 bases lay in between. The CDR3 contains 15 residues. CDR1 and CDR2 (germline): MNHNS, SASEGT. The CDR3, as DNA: TGTGCCAGCGCCGTAGGGGCAGGGACATCGGATCCCCAGTACTTC. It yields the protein CASAVGAGTSDPQYF.

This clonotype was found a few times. The CDR3 protein is CASSLTDRLPAKNIQYF. The CDR3 bases are TGTGCCAGCAGCTTAACGGACAGACTTCCAGCCAAAAACATTCAGTACTTC. The chain combines TRBV7-9 with TRBJ2-4; D perhaps matches TRBD1 (6 bases). The CDR3 sequence is 17 residues long. Germline CDR1 SEHNR, CDR2 FQNEAQ (reference sequence). The V gene lost 2 bases and the J gene lost 0 bases, with 14 bases spanning the gap. Based on the CDR3 plus reference TRBV7-9 and TRBJ2-4, the full variable domain is DTGVSQNPRHKITKRGQNVTFRCDPISEHNRLYWYRQTLGQGPEFLTYFQNEAQLEKSRLLSDRFSAERPKGSFSTLEIQRTEQGDSAMYLCASSLTDRLPAKNIQYFGAGTRLSVL.

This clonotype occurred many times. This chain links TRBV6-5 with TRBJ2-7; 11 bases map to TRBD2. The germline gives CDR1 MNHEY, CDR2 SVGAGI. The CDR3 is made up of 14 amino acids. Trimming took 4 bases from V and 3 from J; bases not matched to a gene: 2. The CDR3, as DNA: TGTGCCAGCAGTTCCACTAGCGGGAGCTACGAGCAGTACTTC. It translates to CASSSTSGSYEQYF.

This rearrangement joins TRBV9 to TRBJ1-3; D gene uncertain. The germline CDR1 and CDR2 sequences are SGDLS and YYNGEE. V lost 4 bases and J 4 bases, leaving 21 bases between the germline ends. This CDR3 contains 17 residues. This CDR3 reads CASSPLPPLRTGNTIYF. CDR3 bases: TGTGCCAGCAGCCCACTACCTCCATTGCGAACGGGAAACACCATATATTTT.

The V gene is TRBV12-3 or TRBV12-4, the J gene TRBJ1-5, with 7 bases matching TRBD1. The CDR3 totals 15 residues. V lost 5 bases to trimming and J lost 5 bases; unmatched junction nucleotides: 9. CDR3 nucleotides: TGTGCCAGCAGTCCCCGGGACAGCCTTTATCAGCCCCAGCATTTT. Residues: CASSPRDSLYQPQHF.

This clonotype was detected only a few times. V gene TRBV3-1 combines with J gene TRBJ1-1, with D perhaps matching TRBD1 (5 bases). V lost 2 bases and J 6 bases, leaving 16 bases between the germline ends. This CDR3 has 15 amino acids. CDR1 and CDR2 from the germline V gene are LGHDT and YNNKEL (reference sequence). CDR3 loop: CASSQRSGQSPEAFF. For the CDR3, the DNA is TGTGCCAGCAGCCAAAGGTCCGGACAATCTCCTGAAGCTTTCTTT. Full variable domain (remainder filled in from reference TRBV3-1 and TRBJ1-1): DTAVSQTPKYLVTQMGNDKSIKCEQNLGHDTMYWYKQDSKKFLKIMFSYNNKELIINETVPNRFSPKSPDKAHLNLHINSLELGDSAVYFCASSQRSGQSPEAFFGQGTRLTVV.

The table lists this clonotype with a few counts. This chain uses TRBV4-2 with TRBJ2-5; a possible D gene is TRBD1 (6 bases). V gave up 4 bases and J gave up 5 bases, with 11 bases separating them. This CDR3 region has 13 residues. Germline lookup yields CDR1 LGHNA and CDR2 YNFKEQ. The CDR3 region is CASSPTRGETQYF. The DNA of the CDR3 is TGTGCCAGCAGCCCCACGAGGGGGGAGACCCAGTACTTC.

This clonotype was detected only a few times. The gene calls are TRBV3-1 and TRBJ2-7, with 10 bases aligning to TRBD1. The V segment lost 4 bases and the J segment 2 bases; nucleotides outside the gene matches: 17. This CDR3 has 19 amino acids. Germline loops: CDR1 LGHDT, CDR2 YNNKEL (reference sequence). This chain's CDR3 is CASSPPFGDRGLIPYEQYF. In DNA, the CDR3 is TGTGCCAGCAGCCCACCGTTCGGGGACAGGGGATTAATACCCTACGAGCAGTACTTC.

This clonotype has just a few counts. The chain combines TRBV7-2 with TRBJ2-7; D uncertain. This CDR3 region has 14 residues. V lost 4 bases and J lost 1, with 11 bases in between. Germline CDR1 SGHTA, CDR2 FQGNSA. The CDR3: CASSSSRQSYEQYF. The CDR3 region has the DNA TGTGCCAGCAGCTCATCACGGCAATCCTACGAGCAGTACTTC.

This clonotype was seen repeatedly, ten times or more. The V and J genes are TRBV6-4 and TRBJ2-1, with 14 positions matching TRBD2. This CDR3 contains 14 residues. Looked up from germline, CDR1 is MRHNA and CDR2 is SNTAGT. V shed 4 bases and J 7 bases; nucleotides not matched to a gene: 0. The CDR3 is CASSGTSGGNEQFF. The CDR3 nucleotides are TGTGCCAGCAGTGGGACTAGCGGGGGGAATGAGCAGTTCTTC.

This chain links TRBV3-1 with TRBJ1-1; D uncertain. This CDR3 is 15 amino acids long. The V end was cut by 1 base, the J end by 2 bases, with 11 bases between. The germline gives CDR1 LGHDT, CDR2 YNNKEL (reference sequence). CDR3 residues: CASSQGGTPNTEAFF. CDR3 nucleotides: TGTGCCAGCAGCCAAGGAGGAACACCCAACACTGAAGCTTTCTTT.